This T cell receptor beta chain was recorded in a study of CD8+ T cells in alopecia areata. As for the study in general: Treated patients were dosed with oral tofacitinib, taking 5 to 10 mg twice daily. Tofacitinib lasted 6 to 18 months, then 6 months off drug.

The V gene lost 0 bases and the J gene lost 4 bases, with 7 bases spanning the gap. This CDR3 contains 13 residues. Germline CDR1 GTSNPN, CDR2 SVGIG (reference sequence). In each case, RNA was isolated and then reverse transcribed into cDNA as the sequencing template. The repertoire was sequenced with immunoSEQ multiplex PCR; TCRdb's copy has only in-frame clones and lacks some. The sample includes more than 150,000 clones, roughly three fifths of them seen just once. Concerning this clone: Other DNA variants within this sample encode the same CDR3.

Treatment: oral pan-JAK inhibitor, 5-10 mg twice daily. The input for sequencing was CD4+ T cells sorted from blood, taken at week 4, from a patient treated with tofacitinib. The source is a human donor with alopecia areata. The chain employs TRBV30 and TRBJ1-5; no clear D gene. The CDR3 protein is CAWSVTGNQPQHF. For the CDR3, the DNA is TGTGCCTGGAGTGTAACCGGGAATCAGCCCCAGCATTTT.